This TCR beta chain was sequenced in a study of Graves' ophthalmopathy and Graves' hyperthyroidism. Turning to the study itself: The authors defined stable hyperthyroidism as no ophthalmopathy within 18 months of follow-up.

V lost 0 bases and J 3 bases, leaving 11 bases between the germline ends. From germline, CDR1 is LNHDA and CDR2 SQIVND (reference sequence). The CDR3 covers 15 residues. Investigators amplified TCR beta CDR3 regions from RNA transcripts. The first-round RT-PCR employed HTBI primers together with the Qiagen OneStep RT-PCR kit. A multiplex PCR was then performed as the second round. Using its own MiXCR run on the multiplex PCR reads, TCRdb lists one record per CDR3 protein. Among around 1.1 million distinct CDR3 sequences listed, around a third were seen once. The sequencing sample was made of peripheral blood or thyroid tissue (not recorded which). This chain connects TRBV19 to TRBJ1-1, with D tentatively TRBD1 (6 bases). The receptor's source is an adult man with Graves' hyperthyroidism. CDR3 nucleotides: TGTGCCAGTAGTATAGAACAGGGCGTAGACACTGAAGCTTTCTTT. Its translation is CASSIEQGVDTEAFF.